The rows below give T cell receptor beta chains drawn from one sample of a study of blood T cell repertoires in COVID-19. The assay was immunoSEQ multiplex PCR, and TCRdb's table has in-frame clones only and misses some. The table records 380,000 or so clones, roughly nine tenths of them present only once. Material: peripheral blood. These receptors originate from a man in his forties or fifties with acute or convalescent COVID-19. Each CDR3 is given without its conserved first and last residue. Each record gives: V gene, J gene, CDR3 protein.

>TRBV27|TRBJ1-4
ASSFRRNEKLF
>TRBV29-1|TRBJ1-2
SVEDAGDVYGYT
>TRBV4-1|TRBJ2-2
ASSEQGGHGELF
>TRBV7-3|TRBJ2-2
ASSYRAGGNTGELF
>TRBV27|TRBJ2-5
ASSRQETQY
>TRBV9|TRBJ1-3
ASSATGFAGNTIY
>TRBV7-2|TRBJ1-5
ASSLGRNSNQPQH
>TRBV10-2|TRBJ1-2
ASIQQGNYGYT
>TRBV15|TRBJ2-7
ATSRDRSGRVRDEQY
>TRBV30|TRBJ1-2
AWSVPRAGGSNYGYT
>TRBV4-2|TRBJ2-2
ASSQRDRESGELF
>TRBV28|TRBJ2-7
ASSSDLAGGPDEQY
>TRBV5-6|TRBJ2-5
ASTTGVYQETQY
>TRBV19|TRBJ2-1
ASTPSTRWYNEQF
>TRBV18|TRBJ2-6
ASSVLSGTGVSSGANVLT
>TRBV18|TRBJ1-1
ASSPRQDGTEAF
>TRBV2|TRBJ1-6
ATRARIYNSPLH
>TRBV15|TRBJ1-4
ATSSVREETNEKLF
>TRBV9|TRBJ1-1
ASSVTGQGTEAF
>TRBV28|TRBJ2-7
ASRESLQGKLTYEQY
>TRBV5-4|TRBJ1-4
ASSLDRDEKLF
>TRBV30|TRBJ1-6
AWSPPRDNSPLH
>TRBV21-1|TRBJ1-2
ASSNQTGGGYT
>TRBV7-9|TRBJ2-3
ASSQLLGHDTQY
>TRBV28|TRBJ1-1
ASSIPRRGWMNTEAF
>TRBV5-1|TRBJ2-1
ASSLGSRSNNEQF
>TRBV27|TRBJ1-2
ASRLAGQETYGYT
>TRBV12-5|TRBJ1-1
ASGSGTATEAF
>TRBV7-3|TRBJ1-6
ASSLTGGSSNSPLH
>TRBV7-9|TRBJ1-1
ASSLGGYVTEAF
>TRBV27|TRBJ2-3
ASTLIGRGGLDTQY
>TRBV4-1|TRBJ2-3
ASSQDELATDTQY
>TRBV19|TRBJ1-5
ASNYGFQRQPQH
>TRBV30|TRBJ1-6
AWSTGQTDSPLH
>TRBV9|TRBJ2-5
ASSVGLAGSETQY
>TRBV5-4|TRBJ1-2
ASSLVLQGAWGYT
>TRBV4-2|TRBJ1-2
ASSQDLTGGNYGYT
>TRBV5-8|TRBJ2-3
ASSTGQGTDTQY
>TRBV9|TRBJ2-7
ASSVNPGREQY
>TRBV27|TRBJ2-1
ASRRETSRLEQF
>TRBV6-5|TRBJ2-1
ASRTSGSSGEQF
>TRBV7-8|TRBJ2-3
ASSFQGMNTDTQY
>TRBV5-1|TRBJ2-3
ASSLGSSGSGDTQY
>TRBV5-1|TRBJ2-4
ASSLAGGMNIQY
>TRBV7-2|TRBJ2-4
ASSLVGRGGNIQY
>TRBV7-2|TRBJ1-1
ASSPRRVIAEAF
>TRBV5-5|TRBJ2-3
ASRPFTGLGTDTQY
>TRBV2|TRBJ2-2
ASSPRPGAEGELF
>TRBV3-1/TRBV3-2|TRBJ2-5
ASSQDPQSETQY
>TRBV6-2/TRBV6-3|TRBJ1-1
ASSIPMNTEAF
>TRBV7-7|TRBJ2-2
ASSLAGGTGELF
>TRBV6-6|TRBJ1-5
ASNEQGRSNQPQH
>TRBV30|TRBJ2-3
AWTDREDTQY
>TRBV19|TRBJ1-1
ASSIRSGAHLNTEAF